The rows below give T cell receptor beta chains drawn from one sample of a study of blood T cell repertoires in COVID-19. Sequenced by immunoSEQ multiplex PCR; TCRdb stores in-frame clones only, minus some. The sample carries over 150,000 clones, around 83% recorded once. The sequenced sample was peripheral blood. The receptors derive from a woman aged 55-69 years with COVID-19, enrolled during active disease. Both conserved end residues are part of each CDR3. Each record gives: clone size, J gene, V gene, D gene, CDR3 DNA, CDR3 protein. D genes are given only for firm matches. Expanded clones get a size class; other rows say once, few or many, or leave the size out.

size: -; J: TRBJ1-1; V: TRBV12-3/TRBV12-4; D: -; DNA: TGTGCCAGCAGTTGGTTGGGGCCTGAAGCTTTCTTT; CDR3: CASSWLGPEAFF
size: -; J: TRBJ1-1; V: TRBV12-3/TRBV12-4; D: -; DNA: TGTGCCAGCAGTCAAGGGGCTGAAGCTTTCTTT; CDR3: CASSQGAEAFF
size: -; J: TRBJ1-2; V: TRBV18; D: TRBD1; DNA: TGTGCCAGCTCACCGCAGGGGGATTCCTCCTATGGCTACACCTTC; CDR3: CASSPQGDSSYGYTF
size: -; J: TRBJ1-5; V: TRBV24-1; D: TRBD1; DNA: TGTGCCACAGAGGACAGGGCGGGTAATCAGCCCCAGCATTTT; CDR3: CATEDRAGNQPQHF
size: few; J: TRBJ1-2; V: TRBV12-5; D: -; DNA: TGTGCTAGTGGTTTGGACCCCGGGAGCTATGGCTACACCTTC; CDR3: CASGLDPGSYGYTF
size: -; J: TRBJ2-3; V: TRBV3-1/TRBV3-2; D: -; DNA: TGTGCCAGCAGCCAAGTCAGGGTAGGGCCAGATACGCAGTATTTT; CDR3: CASSQVRVGPDTQYF
size: -; J: TRBJ1-4; V: TRBV18; D: TRBD1; DNA: TGTGCCAGCGCGACAGGGGGCGGTGAAAAACTGTTTTTT; CDR3: CASATGGGEKLFF
size: -; J: TRBJ2-6; V: TRBV6-1; D: -; DNA: TGTGCCAGCAGTGAATTGGGCACCCTTGGAGGGGCCAACGTCCTGACTTTC; CDR3: CASSELGTLGGANVLTF
size: -; J: TRBJ2-1; V: TRBV5-6; D: -; DNA: TGTGCCAGCAGCTTCGGTCAGGGCTTCGCTGAGCAGTTCTTC; CDR3: CASSFGQGFAEQFF
size: -; J: TRBJ2-1; V: TRBV7-9; D: TRBD1; DNA: TGTGCCAGCAGCTTGGGACAGGGTCGCAATGAGCAGTTCTTC; CDR3: CASSLGQGRNEQFF
size: -; J: TRBJ2-1; V: TRBV7-6; D: TRBD2; DNA: TGTGCCAGCAGCGCAGCGGGAGGGCCGGGGTATGAGCAGTTCTTC; CDR3: CASSAAGGPGYEQFF
size: -; J: TRBJ1-5; V: TRBV9; D: -; DNA: TGTGCCAGCAGCGTAGAGGAGCCATATAGCAATCAGCCCCAGCATTTT; CDR3: CASSVEEPYSNQPQHF
size: -; J: TRBJ1-5; V: TRBV5-1; D: -; DNA: TGCGCCAGCAGCTCGGGACAAGGATTTGATAGCAATCAGCCCCAGCATTTT; CDR3: CASSSGQGFDSNQPQHF
size: once; J: TRBJ2-5; V: TRBV20-1; D: -; DNA: TGCAGTGCTAGTGGAGGGGGTGGAGAGACCCAGTACTTC; CDR3: CSASGGGGETQYF
size: -; J: TRBJ2-5; V: TRBV7-9; D: TRBD1; DNA: TGTGCCAGCAGCCCGGGACAGGGCGGGATGTGGGAGACCCAGTACTTC; CDR3: CASSPGQGGMWETQYF
size: -; J: TRBJ1-6; V: TRBV20-1; D: -; DNA: TGCAGTGCTAGTACAGCCAGCTCCTATAATTCACCCCTCCACTTT; CDR3: CSASTASSYNSPLHF
size: -; J: TRBJ2-1; V: TRBV4-2; D: TRBD2; DNA: TGTGCCAGCAGCCTTGGGGGGGGAGGGGAGCAGTTCTTC; CDR3: CASSLGGGGEQFF
size: -; J: TRBJ2-1; V: TRBV18; D: TRBD2; DNA: TGTGCCAGCTCACCACAGCGGGGCCAGATAGTAGAGCAGTTCTTC; CDR3: CASSPQRGQIVEQFF
size: -; J: TRBJ2-3; V: TRBV21-1; D: -; DNA: TGTGCCAGCAGCCCGGGTTCGTGGGCAGGGCGACGCACAGATACGCAGTATTTT; CDR3: CASSPGSWAGRRTDTQYF
size: -; J: TRBJ2-7; V: TRBV5-1; D: TRBD1; DNA: TGCGCCAGCAGCCCCGGGACAGGGTTATACGAGCAGTACTTC; CDR3: CASSPGTGLYEQYF
size: few; J: TRBJ1-1; V: TRBV7-8; D: TRBD1; DNA: TGTGCCAGCAGCTCCAGGGACAGGGTGAACACTGAAGCTTTCTTT; CDR3: CASSSRDRVNTEAFF
size: -; J: TRBJ2-5; V: TRBV24-1; D: -; DNA: TGTGCCACCAGTGATTTGGACGGGTACCAAGAGACCCAGTACTTC; CDR3: CATSDLDGYQETQYF
size: -; J: TRBJ1-2; V: TRBV7-6; D: -; DNA: TGTGCCAGCAGCTTAGAACCCCAGGGCGACTATGGCTACACCTTC; CDR3: CASSLEPQGDYGYTF